The clone carrying this TCR beta chain occurred once. Its antigen remains unidentified. Treatment: 15 to 20 received Ad26.COV2.S at low or high dose, single or two shots; 5 received placebo; per-sample allocation not given. Sampling happened 63 days after the first vaccine or placebo injection. The V gene's germline CDR1 is SNHLY and CDR2 FYNNEI. The CDR3 has 16 amino acids. J lost 3 bases, V lost 8 bases, and 12 bases had no gene match. Sequenced by immunoSEQ multiplex PCR; TCRdb stores in-frame clones only, minus some. Of 510,000 or so clones listed, around 90% are singletons. This specimen comes from a study of Ad26.COV2.S vaccination and SARS-CoV-2 variants. As for the study in general: Once or twice, 56 days apart, Ad26.COV2.S was delivered intramuscularly.

General observations from the study: It was vaccine recipients, not placebo recipients, who had the higher spike-specific TCR breadth.

The specimen comprised peripheral blood, sampled in a trial of Ad26.COV2.S vaccine versus placebo. The receptor was isolated from a person aged 18 to 65 who received the Ad26.COV2.S COVID-19 vaccine or a placebo. The chain uses TRBV2 and TRBJ2-3; 9 nucleotides align to TRBD1. The CDR3 protein is CASESRQGGWTDTQYF. The CDR3 nucleotides read TGTGCCAGCGAGTCTAGACAGGGGGGTTGGACAGATACGCAGTATTTT.